These 6 T cell receptor beta chains originate from one sample sequenced in a study of blood T cell repertoires in COVID-19. The method was immunoSEQ multiplex PCR; TCRdb's version includes in-frame clones alone and lacks a portion of them. The sample yields fewer than 200,000 clones, approximately 79% seen once. The sequenced sample consisted of PBMCs or T cells enriched from blood (not recorded which). Receptors were obtained from a woman in her seventies in a cohort exposed to, infected with or recovered from COVID-19 (not recorded which).

V and J are TRBV6-5 and TRBJ2-7, with 7 bases that match TRBD1. The germline gives CDR1 MNHEY, CDR2 SVGAGI. Unmatched junction bases numbered 8, after V lost 2 bases and J lost 4 bases. This CDR3 contains 15 residues. The CDR3 DNA reads TGTGCCAGCAGTTACACCAGGGGGAGAGGTTACGAGCAGTACTTC. Translating it yields CASSYTRGRGYEQYF.

The J gene is TRBJ2-5, the V gene TRBV7-2; 14 bases are a match to TRBD2. J was trimmed by 4 bases and V by 3 bases; bases with no gene match: 4. This CDR3 comprises 16 residues. The V gene's germline CDR1 is SGHTA and CDR2 FQGNSA. The CDR3 is CASSFQGLAGAETQYF. CDR3 DNA sequence: TGTGCCAGCAGCTTCCAGGGACTAGCGGGAGCAGAGACCCAGTACTTC.

V usage is TRBV19 and J usage is TRBJ1-2, with 7 bases aligning to TRBD1. CDR3 size: 14 residues. With 8 bases clipped from V and 2 bases from J, the junction kept 8 bases outside the gene matches. Germline V CDR1 and CDR2: LNHDA, SQIVND (reference sequence). Here the CDR3 reads CASRRQGENYGYTF. The DNA for the CDR3 is TGTGCCAGTCGAAGACAGGGAGAGAACTATGGCTACACCTTC.

The chain links TRBV28 to TRBJ1-4, with 10 nucleotides matching TRBD1. The CDR3 is 15 residues long. V shed 6 bases and J 7 bases; nucleotides not matched to a gene: 8. Per germline, CDR1 MDHEN and CDR2 SYDVKM. CDR3 sequence (DNA): TGTGCCAGCAGCCCGTCAGGGACAGGGGTTGAAAAACTGTTTTTT. This codes for CASSPSGTGVEKLFF.

This sequence joins TRBV10-3 and TRBJ2-2; 8 bases are shared with TRBD1. This CDR3 contains 16 residues. With 3 bases clipped from V and 0 bases from J, the junction kept 3 bases outside the gene matches. Germline CDR1 is ENHRY and CDR2 is SYGVKD. This CDR3 is CAISDWTGSNTGELFF. Written as DNA, the CDR3 is TGTGCCATCAGTGACTGGACAGGGTCGAACACCGGGGAGCTGTTTTTT.

The chain recombines TRBV11-2 with TRBJ2-7; 9 positions match TRBD1. V was clipped by 3 bases and J by 3 bases; unmatched bases: 3. CDR3 length: 14 amino acids. Looked up from germline, CDR1 is SGHAT and CDR2 is FQNNGV. CDR3 region: CASSFTDRGYEQYF. The CDR3 DNA sequence: TGTGCCAGCAGCTTCACGGACAGGGGCTACGAGCAGTACTTC.